This TCR beta chain is from a study of shared clonotypes between healthy human individuals. Study details: A couple of women and three men aged 18 to 49 made up the donors.

CD45RO-negative CD8 cells positively selected for CCR7 made up the naive population, which excluded terminally differentiated effector memory CD45RA+ cells. This clone was counted a single time. The antigen is not known. The CDR3 loop spans 17 amino acids. CDR1 PRHDT and CDR2 FYEKMQ come from the germline V gene (reference sequence). V was pared by 5 bases and J by 5 bases, with 21 bases between. The authors loaded about 200 ng DNA, 27,000 or so T cell genomes, into sorted-subset replicate PCRs. Clones were sequenced by immunoSEQ multiplex PCR, and TCRdb holds only the in-frame ones, with some missing. Of around 1.9 million clones detected, about 93% appear once; the ten largest clones hold more than 1.5%. Overall study findings and caveats: It was the few donors that limited the genetic and exposure-history diversity represented.

The chain joins TRBV13 to TRBJ1-4; the D gene is possibly TRBD1 (6 bases). The sequence was obtained from a man between 18 and 35 years old in good health. Some clones in this sample may be carry-over from other donors' samples. The sequenced material came from naive CD8+ T cells from PBMCs. The CDR3 DNA reads TGTGCCAGCAGCCCGCGCGACCGGGGGACAAGAAATGAAAAACTGTTTTTT. Its translation is CASSPRDRGTRNEKLFF.